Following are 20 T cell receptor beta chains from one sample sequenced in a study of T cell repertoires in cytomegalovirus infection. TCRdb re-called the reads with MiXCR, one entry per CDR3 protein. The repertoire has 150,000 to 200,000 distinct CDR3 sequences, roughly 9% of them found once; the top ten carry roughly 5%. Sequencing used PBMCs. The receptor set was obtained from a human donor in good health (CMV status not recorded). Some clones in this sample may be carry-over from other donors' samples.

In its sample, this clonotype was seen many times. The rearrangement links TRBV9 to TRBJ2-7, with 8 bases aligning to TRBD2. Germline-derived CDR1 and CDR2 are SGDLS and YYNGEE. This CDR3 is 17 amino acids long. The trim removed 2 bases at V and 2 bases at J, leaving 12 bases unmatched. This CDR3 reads CASSVNPTSGVTYEQYF. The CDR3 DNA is TGTGCCAGCAGCGTGAACCCAACTAGCGGAGTAACCTACGAGCAGTACTTC. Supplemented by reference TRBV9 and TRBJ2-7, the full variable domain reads DSGVTQTPKHLITATGQRVTLRCSPRSGDLSVYWYQQSLDQGLQFLIQYYNGEERAKGNILERFSAQQFPDLHSELNLSSLELGDSALYFCASSVNPTSGVTYEQYFGPGTRLTVT.

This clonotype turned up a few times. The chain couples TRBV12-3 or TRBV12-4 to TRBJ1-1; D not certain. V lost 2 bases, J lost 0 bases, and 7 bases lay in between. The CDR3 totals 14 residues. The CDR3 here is CASSLRSLNTEAFF. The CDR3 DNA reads TGTGCCAGCAGTTTACGGTCTTTGAACACTGAAGCTTTCTTT.

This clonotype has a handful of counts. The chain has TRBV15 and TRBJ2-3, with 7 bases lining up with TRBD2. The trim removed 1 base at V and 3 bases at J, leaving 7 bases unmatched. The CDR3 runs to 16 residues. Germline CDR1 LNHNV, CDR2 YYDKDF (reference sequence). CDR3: CATSRVGGGGTDTQYF. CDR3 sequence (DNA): TGTGCCACCAGCAGAGTTGGCGGGGGAGGAACAGATACGCAGTATTTT. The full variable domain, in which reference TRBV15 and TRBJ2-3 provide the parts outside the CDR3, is DAMVIQNPRYQVTQFGKPVTLSCSQTLNHNVMYWYQQKSSQAPKLLFHYYDKDFNNEADTPDNFQSRRPNTSFCFLDIRSPGLGDTAMYLCATSRVGGGGTDTQYFGPGTRLTVL.

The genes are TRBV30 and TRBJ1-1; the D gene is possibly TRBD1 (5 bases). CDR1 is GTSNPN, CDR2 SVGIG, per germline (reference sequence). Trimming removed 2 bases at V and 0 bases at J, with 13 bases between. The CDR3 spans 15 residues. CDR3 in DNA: TGTGCCTGGAGTTTGCCGGGACGGTTGAACACTGAAGCTTTCTTT. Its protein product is CAWSLPGRLNTEAFF.

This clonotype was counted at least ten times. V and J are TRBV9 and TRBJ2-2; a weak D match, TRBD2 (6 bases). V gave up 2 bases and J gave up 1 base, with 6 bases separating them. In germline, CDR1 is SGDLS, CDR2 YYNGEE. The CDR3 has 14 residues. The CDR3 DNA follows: TGTGCCAGCAGCGTTAGCGGGAACACCGGGGAGCTGTTTTTT. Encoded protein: CASSVSGNTGELFF.

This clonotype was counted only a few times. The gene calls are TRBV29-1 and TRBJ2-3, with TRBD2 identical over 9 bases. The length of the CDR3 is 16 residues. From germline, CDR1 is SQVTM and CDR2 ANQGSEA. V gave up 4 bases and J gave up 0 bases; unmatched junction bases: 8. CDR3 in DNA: TGCAGCGTTGGACTGACTAGCGGTTCTAGCACAGATACGCAGTATTTT. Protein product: CSVGLTSGSSTDTQYF.

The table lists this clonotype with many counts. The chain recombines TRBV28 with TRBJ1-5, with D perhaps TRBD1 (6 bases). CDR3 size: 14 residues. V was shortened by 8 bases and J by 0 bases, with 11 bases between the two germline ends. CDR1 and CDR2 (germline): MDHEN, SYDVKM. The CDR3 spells CASRDIDSNQPQHF. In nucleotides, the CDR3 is TGTGCCAGCCGGGACATAGATAGCAATCAGCCCCAGCATTTT.

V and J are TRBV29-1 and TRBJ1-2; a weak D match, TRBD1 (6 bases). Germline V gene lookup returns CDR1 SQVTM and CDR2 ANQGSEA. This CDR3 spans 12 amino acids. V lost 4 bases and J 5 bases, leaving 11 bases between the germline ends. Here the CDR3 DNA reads TGCAGCGTTGCCAGGGGAGGGTATGGCTACACCTTC. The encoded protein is CSVARGGYGYTF.

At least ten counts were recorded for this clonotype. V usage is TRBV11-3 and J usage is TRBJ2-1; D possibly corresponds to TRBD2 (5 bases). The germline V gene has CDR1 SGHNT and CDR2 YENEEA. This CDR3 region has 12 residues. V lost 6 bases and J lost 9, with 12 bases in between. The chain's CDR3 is CASSIGGSEQFF. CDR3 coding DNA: TGTGCCAGCAGTATCGGAGGAAGTGAGCAGTTCTTC.

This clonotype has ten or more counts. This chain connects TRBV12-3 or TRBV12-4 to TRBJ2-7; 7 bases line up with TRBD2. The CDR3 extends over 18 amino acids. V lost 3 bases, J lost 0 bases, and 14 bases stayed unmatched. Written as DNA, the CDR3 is TGTGCCAGCAGTTTCGATTCCTGGCTAGCGGCCTCCTCCTACGAGCAGTACTTC. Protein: CASSFDSWLAASSYEQYF.

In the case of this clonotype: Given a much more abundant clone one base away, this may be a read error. The CDR3 sequence is CSARVLGVNIDTQYF. The CDR3, as DNA: TGCAGTGCTAGAGTCCTAGGGGTAAACATAGATACGCAGTATTTT. V usage is TRBV20-1 and J usage is TRBJ2-3; the D gene is possibly TRBD1 (5 bases). V shed 1 base and J shed 5 bases, with 16 bases lying between them. Germline V gene sequence: CDR1 DFQATT, CDR2 SNEGSKA (reference sequence). The length of the CDR3 is 15 residues.

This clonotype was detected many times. The CDR3 sequence is CATSRSTRAYGYTF. In DNA, the CDR3 is TGTGCCACCAGCAGATCAACTCGCGCCTATGGCTACACCTTC. This chain links TRBV15 with TRBJ1-2; D gene unclear. Per germline, CDR1 LNHNV and CDR2 YYDKDF (reference sequence). The CDR3 is made up of 14 amino acids. The V and J ends lost 2 bases and 4 bases respectively, with 11 bases between them.

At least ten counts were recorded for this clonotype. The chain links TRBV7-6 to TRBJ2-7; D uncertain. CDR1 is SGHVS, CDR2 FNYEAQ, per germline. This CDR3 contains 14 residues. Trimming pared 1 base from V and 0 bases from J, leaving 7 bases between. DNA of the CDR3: TGTGCCAGCAGCTTAGAGGCTATCTCCTACGAGCAGTACTTC. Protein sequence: CASSLEAISYEQYF.

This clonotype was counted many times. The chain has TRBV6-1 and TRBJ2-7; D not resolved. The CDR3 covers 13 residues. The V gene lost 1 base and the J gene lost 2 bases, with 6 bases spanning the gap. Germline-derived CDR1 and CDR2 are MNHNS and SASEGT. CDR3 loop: CASSEGGPYEQYF. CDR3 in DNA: TGTGCCAGCAGTGAAGGCGGACCCTACGAGCAGTACTTC.

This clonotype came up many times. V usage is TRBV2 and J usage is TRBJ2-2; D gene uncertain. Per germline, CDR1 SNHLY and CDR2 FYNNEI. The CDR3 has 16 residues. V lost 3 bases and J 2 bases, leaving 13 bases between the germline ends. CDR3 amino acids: CASSDEVGLNTGELFF. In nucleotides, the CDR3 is TGTGCCAGCAGTGACGAGGTTGGCTTAAACACCGGGGAGCTGTTTTTT.

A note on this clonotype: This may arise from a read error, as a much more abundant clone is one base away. The CDR3 loop reads CVTSRDQGQPQHF. DNA of the CDR3: TGTGTCACCAGCAGAGATCAAGGTCAGCCCCAGCATTTT. The chain recombines TRBV15 with TRBJ1-5, with no clear D. This CDR3 is 13 amino acids long. Germline V gives CDR1 LNHNV, CDR2 YYDKDF (reference sequence).

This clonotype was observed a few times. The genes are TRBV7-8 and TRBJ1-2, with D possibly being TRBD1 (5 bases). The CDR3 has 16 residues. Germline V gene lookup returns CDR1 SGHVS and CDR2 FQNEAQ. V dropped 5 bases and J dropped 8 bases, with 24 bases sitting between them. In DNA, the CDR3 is TGTGCCAGCAGCCCCCGAGGGATTGGAAGGGGCGAAGGCTACACCTTC. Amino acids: CASSPRGIGRGEGYTF.

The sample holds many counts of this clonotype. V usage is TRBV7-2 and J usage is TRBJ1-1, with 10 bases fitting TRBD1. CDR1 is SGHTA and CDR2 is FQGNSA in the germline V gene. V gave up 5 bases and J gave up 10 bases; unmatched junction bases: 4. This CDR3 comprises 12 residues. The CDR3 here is CASSLRTGGAFF. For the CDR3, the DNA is TGTGCCAGCAGCCTCCGGACAGGGGGAGCTTTCTTT.

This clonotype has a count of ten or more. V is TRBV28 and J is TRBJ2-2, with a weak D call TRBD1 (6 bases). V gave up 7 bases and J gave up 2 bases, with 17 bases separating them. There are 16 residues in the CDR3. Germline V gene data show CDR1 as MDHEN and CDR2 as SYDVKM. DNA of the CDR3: TGTGCCAGCACCATTGGGGGCGCCGGCAACACCGGGGAGCTGTTTTTT. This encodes CASTIGGAGNTGELFF.

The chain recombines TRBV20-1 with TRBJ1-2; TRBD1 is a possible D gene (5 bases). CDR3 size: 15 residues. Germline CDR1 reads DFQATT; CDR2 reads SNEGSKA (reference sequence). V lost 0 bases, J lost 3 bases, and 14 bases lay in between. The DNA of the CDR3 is TGCAGTGCTAGAGATCGGCAGGGTGCAGACTATGGCTACACCTTC. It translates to CSARDRQGADYGYTF.